These 31 T cell receptor beta chains share one sample of origin, sequenced in a study of OX40 agonist ivuxolimab in advanced cancers. TCRdb's table, derived via immunoSEQ multiplex PCR, lists solely in-frame clones and lacks some. Of roughly 64,000 clones in the sample, 75% to 90% were seen once. Sequences were derived from CD4+ or CD8+ T cells sorted from blood, sampled in a trial of the OX40 agonist ivuxolimab. The receptors derive from an adult with an advanced solid tumor such as melanoma, head and neck, liver or kidney cancer.

V is TRBV5-1 and J is TRBJ1-5, with unresolved D. CDR1 and CDR2 from the germline V gene are SGHRS and YFSETQ. The CDR3 sequence is 14 residues long. V was cut by 1 base and J by 6 bases, with 11 bases left in between. The CDR3 DNA follows: TGCGCCAGCAGCTTGTGGCCCGCGGGTCAGCCCCAGCATTTT. It yields the protein CASSLWPAGQPQHF.

The chain uses TRBV9 and TRBJ1-1; a weak D match, TRBD1 (5 bases). From germline, CDR1 is SGDLS and CDR2 YYNGEE. Deletions cut 4 bases from V and 2 bases from J, with 9 bases between. This CDR3 contains 13 residues. In DNA, the CDR3 is TGTGCCAGCAGCACCGGGGACAACACTGAAGCTTTCTTT. It encodes CASSTGDNTEAFF.

The V gene is TRBV2, the J gene TRBJ1-4; D is undetermined. The V gene's germline CDR1 is SNHLY and CDR2 FYNNEI. CDR3 length: 11 residues. V was pared by 3 bases and J by 15 bases, with 11 bases between. The CDR3 is CASSDVWTLFF. CDR3 bases: TGTGCCAGCAGTGACGTCTGGACGTTGTTTTTT. Full variable domain (rest looked up from reference TRBV2 and TRBJ1-4): EPEVTQTPSHQVTQMGQEVILRCVPISNHLYFYWYRQILGQKVEFLVSFYNNEISEKSEIFDDQFSVERPDGSNFTLKIRSTKLEDSAMYFCASSDVWTLFFGSGTQLSVL.

This chain joins TRBV4-1 and TRBJ1-2; D might be TRBD1 (6 bases). Germline V gene data show CDR1 as MGHRA and CDR2 as YSYEKL. The CDR3 is 16 residues long. The germline V and J ends were trimmed by 3 bases and 0 bases, with 14 bases remaining between them. In DNA, the CDR3 is TGCGCCAGCAGCCAGGCGGACAGTTCTCCTAACTATGGCTACACCTTC. It specifies CASSQADSSPNYGYTF.

This sequence joins TRBV6-5 and TRBJ2-1, with TRBD2 matching over 7 bases. This CDR3 has 15 amino acids. V was pared by 2 bases and J by 3 bases, with 4 bases of the junction left unmatched. The germline V gene has CDR1 MNHEY and CDR2 SVGAGI. CDR3 nucleotide sequence: TGTGCCAGCAGTTACGGCGGGAGAGGCTACAATGAGCAGTTCTTC. Protein: CASSYGGRGYNEQFF.

V and J are TRBV11-2 and TRBJ1-1; 7 nucleotides align to TRBD1. V was clipped by 1 base and J by 0 bases; unmatched bases: 11. The length of the CDR3 is 18 residues. The V gene's germline CDR1 is SGHAT and CDR2 FQNNGV. The CDR3 sequence: CASSLVRASGTVNTEAFF. CDR3 nucleotide sequence: TGTGCCAGCAGCTTAGTAAGGGCTTCCGGGACAGTGAACACTGAAGCTTTCTTT.

V and J are TRBV27 and TRBJ1-2, with 7 positions matching TRBD1. Germline lookup yields CDR1 MNHEY and CDR2 SMNVEV (reference sequence). V was pared by 5 bases and J by 7 bases, with 10 bases of the junction left unmatched. The CDR3 spans 14 residues. The CDR3 DNA reads as TGTGCCAGCAGTCCCCCAGGGGGGCGGAGTGGCTACACCTTC. Translating gives CASSPPGGRSGYTF.

V usage is TRBV13 and J usage is TRBJ1-6, with 8 bases that match TRBD1. V was pared by 6 bases and J by 2 bases, with 3 bases of the junction left unmatched. The CDR3 is 15 residues long. The germline CDR1 and CDR2 sequences are PRHDT and FYEKMQ (reference sequence). CDR3 region: CASRYRGAYNSPLHF. The DNA of the CDR3 is TGTGCCAGCAGATACAGGGGGGCCTATAATTCACCCCTCCACTTT.

The chain employs TRBV5-4 and TRBJ1-3; D uncertain. Trimming left V 2 bases short and J 3 bases short, with 12 bases between. CDR1 SGHNT and CDR2 YYREEE come from the germline V gene (reference sequence). CDR3 length: 15 amino acids. CDR3 in amino acids: CASSFGPRGGNTIYF. The CDR3 DNA is TGTGCCAGCAGCTTTGGGCCCCGGGGTGGAAACACCATATATTTT.

V and J are TRBV14 and TRBJ2-5; D is perhaps TRBD1 (6 bases). The CDR3 totals 16 residues. Looked up from germline, CDR1 is SGHDN and CDR2 is FVKESK. V lost 0 bases, J lost 2 bases, and 13 bases lay in between. CDR3 DNA: TGTGCCAGCAGCCAAGATAGGACAGAGAATCAAGAGACCCAGTACTTC. Protein: CASSQDRTENQETQYF.

V is TRBV6-5 and J is TRBJ2-3, with D possibly called TRBD1 or TRBD2 (6 bases each). V lost 0 bases to trimming and J lost 5 bases, with 12 bases between them. The CDR3 covers 15 residues. Germline CDR1 and CDR2: MNHEY and SVGAGI. Here the CDR3 DNA reads TGTGCCAGCAGTTACTCTGGGGGGCGGGTAGATACGCAGTATTTT. As protein: CASSYSGGRVDTQYF.

The gene calls are TRBV28 and TRBJ2-5, with D possibly matching TRBD2 (7 bases). Gene TRBJ2-7 matches the end of the DNA better, so the J call may be wrong. Germline CDR1 is MDHEN and CDR2 is SYDVKM. The CDR3 totals 14 residues. CDR3 coding DNA: TGTGCCAGCAGTTTGTACAGGGAGGGGGACGAGCAGTACTTC. Residues: CASSLYREGDEQYF.

The chain links TRBV19 to TRBJ2-6, with D uncertain. This CDR3 region has 14 residues. Germline V gene data show CDR1 as LNHDA and CDR2 as SQIVND (reference sequence). Deletions cut 9 bases from V and 0 bases from J, with 9 bases between. The CDR3 reads CASQSYSGANVLTF. Here the CDR3 DNA reads TGTGCCAGCCAGTCCTACTCTGGGGCCAACGTCCTGACTTTC.

The CDR3 coding sequence is TGTGCCAGCAGGGGGGCAGGAGCCTATGGCTACACCTTC. Protein: CASRGAGAYGYTF. The rearrangement joins TRBV28 to TRBJ1-2, with a weak D call TRBD1 (6 bases). Germline values: CDR1 MDHEN, CDR2 SYDVKM. The V end lost 6 bases, the J end lost 4 bases, and 12 bases lay between the germline ends. The CDR3 contains 13 residues.

The chain carries TRBV28 and TRBJ1-4, with no clear D. Germline V gene lookup returns CDR1 MDHEN and CDR2 SYDVKM. With 2 bases removed from V and 8 bases from J, the gap between germline ends came to 9 bases. There are 13 residues in the CDR3. CDR3 nucleotide sequence: TGTGCCAGCAGTTTAGACTTCGGGGAAAAACTGTTTTTT. This gives the protein CASSLDFGEKLFF.

The V call is TRBV9, the J call TRBJ2-1; D is perhaps TRBD1 or TRBD2 (6 bases each). The CDR3 covers 13 residues. Germline values: CDR1 SGDLS, CDR2 YYNGEE. V was pared by 3 bases and J by 7 bases, with 11 bases between. The CDR3 nucleotides are TGTGCCAGCAGCGCTGGGGGGCAGAATGAGCAGTTCTTC. Protein sequence: CASSAGGQNEQFF.

This chain links TRBV15 with TRBJ1-5; D is undetermined. The germline gives CDR1 LNHNV, CDR2 YYDKDF (reference sequence). CDR3 length equals 14 residues. Trimming stripped 3 bases from V and 11 bases from J, with 17 bases between. In DNA, the CDR3 is TGTGCCACCAGCAGCCCCAGCCAAGCGAAAGCCCAGCATTTT. Translation: CATSSPSQAKAQHF.

This chain links TRBV6-5 with TRBJ1-4, with TRBD1 matching over 9 bases. Germline V gene lookup returns CDR1 MNHEY and CDR2 SVGAGI. Trimming at V came to 6 bases and at J to 10 bases, leaving 3 bases not matched to a gene. The CDR3 runs to 12 residues. Here the CDR3 reads CASRDRGGKLFF. The CDR3 coding sequence is TGTGCCAGCAGGGACAGGGGAGGAAAACTGTTTTTT.

The chain combines TRBV4-1 with TRBJ2-7, with unresolved D. Deletions cut 3 bases from V and 0 bases from J, with 6 bases between. This CDR3 contains 13 residues. Germline assignment: CDR1 MGHRA and CDR2 YSYEKL. The CDR3 reads CASSQDVSYEQYF. The CDR3 DNA reads as TGCGCCAGCAGCCAGGATGTCTCCTACGAGCAGTACTTC.

Comments on this clone: Other DNA sequences of this sample code for an identical CDR3. The chain uses TRBV27 and TRBJ2-7; no firm D call. The germline V gene has CDR1 MNHEY and CDR2 SMNVEV (reference sequence). The CDR3 is 10 residues long. V lost 6 bases and J 3 bases, leaving 3 bases between the germline ends. The CDR3: CASRGYEQYF. CDR3 coding DNA: TGTGCCAGCAGGGGCTACGAGCAGTACTTC.

The genes are TRBV4-1 and TRBJ2-5, with TRBD2 identical over 8 bases. Germline V gene data show CDR1 as MGHRA and CDR2 as YSYEKL. The V and J ends lost 3 bases and 5 bases, in that order; junction bases with no gene match: 5. CDR3 length: 14 residues. For the CDR3, the DNA is TGCGCCAGCAGCCACCAGGGACTAGAGGAGACCCAGTACTTC. This codes for CASSHQGLEETQYF.

The chain has TRBV19 and TRBJ2-7, with a possible D match to TRBD2 (5 bases). The CDR3 consists of 13 residues. Trimming left V 6 bases short and J 0 bases short, with 9 bases between. Germline values: CDR1 LNHDA, CDR2 SQIVND (reference sequence). In nucleotides, the CDR3 is TGTGCCAGTAGCGGACTGATCTCCTACGAGCAGTACTTC. Protein sequence: CASSGLISYEQYF. The full variable domain, in which reference TRBV19 and TRBJ2-7 provide the parts outside the CDR3, is DGGITQSPKYLFRKEGQNVTLSCEQNLNHDAMYWYRQDPGQGLRLIYYSQIVNDFQKGDIAEGYSVSREKKESFPLTVTSAQKNPTAFYLCASSGLISYEQYFGPGTRLTVT.

This clone came up once. The rearrangement uses TRBV19 and TRBJ1-2, with 8 positions matching TRBD1. V trimming: 7 bases; J trimming: 4 bases; junction bases outside the gene matches: 5. The CDR3 has 13 residues. Germline CDR1 is LNHDA and CDR2 is SQIVND (reference sequence). The DNA of the CDR3 is TGTGCCAGTAACCCGGACAGGGCCTATGGCTACACCTTC. This sequence encodes CASNPDRAYGYTF.

V is TRBV29-1 and J is TRBJ2-6; 12 nucleotides align to TRBD1. The CDR3 sequence is 16 residues long. Germline CDR1 is SQVTM and CDR2 is ANQGSEA. The V segment lost 6 bases and the J segment 0 bases; nucleotides outside the gene matches: 3. The CDR3 is CSVGDRGPSGANVLTF. The CDR3, as DNA: TGCAGCGTGGGGGACAGGGGGCCCTCTGGGGCCAACGTCCTGACTTTC.

The chain carries TRBV25-1 and TRBJ1-1; TRBD1 matches 8 bases. The length of the CDR3 is 13 residues. V lost 8 bases to trimming and J lost 5 bases; unmatched junction nucleotides: 7. Germline assignment: CDR1 MGHDK and CDR2 SYGVNS. The chain's CDR3 is CASADRGWTEAFF. DNA for the CDR3: TGTGCCAGCGCCGACAGGGGATGGACTGAAGCTTTCTTT.

The chain couples TRBV5-4 to TRBJ1-1; weak D call: TRBD1 (6 bases). V lost 4 bases to trimming and J lost 4 bases, with 11 bases between them. The CDR3 has 13 residues. Germline assignment: CDR1 SGHNT and CDR2 YYREEE (reference sequence). CDR3 bases: TGTGCCAGCAGCACTTGGGGGGCCACTGAAGCTTTCTTT. This translates into CASSTWGATEAFF.

The CDR3 protein is CASSSNIQYF. The CDR3 coding sequence is TGTGCCAGCAGCTCAAACATCCAGTACTTC. This chain connects TRBV7-9 to TRBJ2-7; the D is unclear. Germline CDR1 SEHNR, CDR2 FQNEAQ (reference sequence). Trimming cost V 4 bases and J 10 bases, with 8 bases left between them. The CDR3 length is 10 residues.

This chain uses TRBV7-9 with TRBJ2-2; the match to TRBD1 covers 11 bases. With V trimmed by 4 bases and J by 7 bases, 2 bases remained unmatched. Germline V gene lookup returns CDR1 SEHNR and CDR2 FQNEAQ (reference sequence). This CDR3 has 14 amino acids. CDR3 sequence (DNA): TGTGCCAGCAGCTCGGGACAGGGGGTCGGGGAGCTGTTTTTT. Residues: CASSSGQGVGELFF.

The chain couples TRBV7-9 to TRBJ1-3, with D possibly TRBD1 on 5 matching bases. The CDR3 length is 16 residues. Trimming took 2 bases from V and 0 from J, leaving 11 bases between them. Germline V CDR1 and CDR2: SEHNR, FQNEAQ (reference sequence). The CDR3 loop is CASSLTLGGSGNTIYF. CDR3 in DNA: TGTGCCAGCAGCTTAACCCTTGGGGGCTCTGGAAACACCATATATTTT.

V usage is TRBV7-9 and J usage is TRBJ2-5; perhaps D is TRBD1 or TRBD2 (6 bases each). The CDR3 is made up of 12 amino acids. The V gene's germline CDR1 is SEHNR and CDR2 FQNEAQ (reference sequence). V lost 6 bases to trimming and J lost 5 bases, with 10 bases between them. CDR3 residues: CASSRGEETQYF. The CDR3 DNA reads as TGTGCCAGCAGTAGGGGGGAGGAGACCCAGTACTTC.

V gene TRBV15 combines with J gene TRBJ1-2; D is undetermined. The CDR3 length is 13 residues. The ends were cut back, 5 bases at V and 4 bases at J, with 11 bases in the middle. Germline V gene lookup returns CDR1 LNHNV and CDR2 YYDKDF (reference sequence). DNA of the CDR3: TGTGCCACCAGCCCCGGGCGCTCCTATGGCTACACCTTC. Translation: CATSPGRSYGYTF.